Listed here are 23 T cell receptor beta chains from one sample, sequenced in a study of T-cell reconstitution after alpha-beta-depleted transplantation in children (dated by TCRdb to about 2016). Receptor libraries were prepared by PCR. The data were produced on an Illumina HiSeq 2500. TCR library preparation used molecular barcoding, with unique molecular identifiers applied to normalize quantification of the TCRbeta repertoire. TCRdb reran the public reads through fastp at Q25 and MiXCR, keeping productive beta chains. One record per CDR3 amino acid sequence lists the most common genes and DNA. The sample data list approximately 350,000 distinct CDR3 sequences, and 13% of these were observed just once. About 4.5% of the sample is in the top ten clones. The sequences come from PBMCs, collected from the stem cell graft. The source of these receptors is a human donor who donated a stem cell graft to a child with Fanconi anemia.

This chain uses TRBV12-3 or TRBV12-4 with TRBJ1-2, with D possibly being TRBD1 (6 bases). Trimming removed 7 bases from V and 8 bases from J, with 17 bases in between. The CDR3 consists of 13 residues. The CDR3 nucleotides read TGTGCCAGCACCCAACTAATAGGGGGGGGCTACACCTTC. Translated: CASTQLIGGGYTF.

This clonotype was counted at least ten times. As DNA, the CDR3 is TGTGCCAGCAGCGACGACAGGGCTGGAAACACCATATATTTT. Amino acid sequence: CASSDDRAGNTIYF. The J gene is TRBJ1-3, the V gene TRBV9; TRBD1 matches at 7 bases. Germline V gene sequence: CDR1 SGDLS, CDR2 YYNGEE. There are 14 residues in the CDR3. Losses at the gene ends were 3 bases for V and 2 bases for J; bases not matched to a gene: 2.

This clonotype has more than one count but fewer than ten. The chain has TRBV6-1 and TRBJ2-2, with 11 bases matching TRBD2. The CDR3 consists of 18 residues. CDR1 and CDR2 from the germline V gene are MNHNS and SASEGT. V was pared by 5 bases and J by 2 bases, with 10 bases of the junction left unmatched. The DNA of the CDR3 is TGTGCCAGCAGTCCCCATCCTAGCGGGGGGATCAACACCGGGGAGCTGTTTTTT. Translated, it gives CASSPHPSGGINTGELFF.

This clonotype was picked up many times. V and J are TRBV6-1 and TRBJ1-2, with 9 positions matching TRBD1. V lost 6 bases, J lost 6 bases, and 8 bases stayed unmatched. Germline V gene sequence: CDR1 MNHNS, CDR2 SASEGT. The CDR3 runs 14 residues. Here the CDR3 DNA reads TGTGCCAGCAGGGAGCCGGGACAGGGACATGGCTACACCTTC. It encodes CASREPGQGHGYTF.

This clonotype has ten or more counts. The chain recombines TRBV10-2 with TRBJ1-5; 8 bases match TRBD1. This CDR3 has 15 amino acids. Germline V lookup: CDR1 WSHSY, CDR2 SAAADI. The V segment lost 0 bases and the J segment 5 bases; nucleotides outside the gene matches: 3. The CDR3 is CASSESTGEDQPQHF. The CDR3 DNA sequence: TGCGCCAGCAGTGAGTCGACAGGGGAGGATCAGCCCCAGCATTTT.

This clonotype appeared many times. CDR3 sequence reads: CASSLTGGRGTGELFF. The CDR3 DNA follows: TGCGCCAGCAGCCTCACGGGGGGTAGGGGCACCGGGGAGCTGTTTTTT. V and J are TRBV4-3 and TRBJ2-2, with 7 nucleotides matching TRBD2. V lost 4 bases, J lost 4 bases, and 9 bases stayed unmatched. Germline V gives CDR1 LGHNA, CDR2 YSLEER. This CDR3 contains 16 residues.

This clonotype has a count of ten or more. This chain connects TRBV5-5 to TRBJ2-5; 13 nucleotides align to TRBD2. Germline lookup yields CDR1 SGHKS and CDR2 YYEKEE (reference sequence). Trimming at V came to 4 bases and at J to 5 bases, leaving 11 bases not matched to a gene. The CDR3 loop spans 17 amino acids. CDR3: CASSPGTSGAEEETQYF. The CDR3 nucleotides are TGTGCCAGCAGCCCAGGGACTAGCGGGGCCGAGGAGGAGACCCAGTACTTC.

This chain uses TRBV7-6 with TRBJ2-1, with TRBD2 identical over 11 bases. The junction had 7 bases not matched to a gene; V was cut back by 5 bases and J by 7 bases. Germline CDR1 is SGHVS and CDR2 is FNYEAQ. The CDR3 contains 15 residues. The CDR3 loop is CASSLNSGGANEQFF. The DNA for the CDR3 is TGTGCCAGCAGCCTCAATAGCGGGGGGGCGAATGAGCAGTTCTTC.

The V and J genes are TRBV14 and TRBJ2-7; the D is unclear. Deletions cut 4 bases from V and 1 base from J, with 11 bases between. The CDR3 covers 14 residues. Germline loops: CDR1 SGHDN, CDR2 FVKESK. The CDR3 region has the DNA TGTGCCAGCAGCCGGGCAGGCGTTTCCTACGAGCAGTACTTC. Translation gives CASSRAGVSYEQYF.

The chain employs TRBV3-1 and TRBJ1-2; no reliable D call. Trimming left V 0 bases short and J 6 bases short, with 8 bases between. The CDR3 consists of 13 residues. From germline, CDR1 is LGHDT and CDR2 YNNKEL (reference sequence). CDR3 DNA: TGTGCCAGCAGCCAAGATCACGGAGATGGCTACACCTTC. Its protein is CASSQDHGDGYTF.

This clonotype was found a few times. The V call is TRBV11-2, the J call TRBJ2-3, with D perhaps TRBD2 (6 bases). Germline CDR1 SGHAT, CDR2 FQNNGV. There are 16 residues in the CDR3. V gave up 0 bases and J gave up 5 bases, with 15 bases separating them. The CDR3 loop is CASSLERGTGQDTQYF. CDR3 DNA: TGTGCCAGCAGCTTAGAGCGTGGGACTGGGCAAGATACGCAGTATTTT.

The V gene is TRBV5-6, the J gene TRBJ1-4, with D perhaps TRBD1 (5 bases). V lost 0 bases, J lost 8 bases, and 11 bases lay in between. This CDR3 spans 14 amino acids. Germline values: CDR1 SGHDT, CDR2 YYEEEE. The CDR3 loop reads CASSLDGAGEKLFF. The CDR3 nucleotides read TGTGCCAGCAGCTTGGATGGGGCTGGGGAAAAACTGTTTTTT.

V gene TRBV5-1 combines with J gene TRBJ2-5, with 7 positions matching TRBD2. The CDR3 extends over 17 amino acids. In germline, CDR1 is SGHRS, CDR2 YFSETQ. V lost 0 bases and J lost 9; bases outside the gene matches: 17. Here the CDR3 reads CASSLEIGASGPPAQYF. As DNA, the CDR3 is TGCGCCAGCAGCTTGGAAATCGGGGCTAGCGGACCTCCAGCCCAGTACTTC.

This clonotype has more than one count but fewer than ten. V is TRBV3-1 and J is TRBJ2-7; the D is unclear. V was cut by 1 base and J by 4 bases, with 14 bases left in between. The CDR3 spans 15 residues. Germline loops: CDR1 LGHDT, CDR2 YNNKEL (reference sequence). Here the CDR3 reads CASSQGNSPQYEQYF. CDR3 in DNA: TGTGCCAGCAGCCAAGGAAACAGCCCCCAATACGAGCAGTACTTC.

The table lists this clonotype with many counts. The chain employs TRBV12-3 or TRBV12-4 and TRBJ2-2; D may be TRBD1 (6 bases). Trimming pared 8 bases from V and 2 bases from J, leaving 18 bases between. The CDR3 contains 16 residues. Here the CDR3 reads CASPIQGSSNTGELFF. The CDR3 nucleotides are TGTGCCAGCCCCATTCAGGGGTCCTCAAACACCGGGGAGCTGTTTTTT.

This chain connects TRBV3-1 to TRBJ2-2, with a possible D match to TRBD1 (5 bases). Germline loops: CDR1 LGHDT, CDR2 YNNKEL (reference sequence). This CDR3 comprises 15 residues. Trimming pared 1 base from V and 4 bases from J, leaving 10 bases between. CDR3 bases: TGTGCCAGCAGCCAAGTGGCAGGGCCCACCGGGGAGCTGTTTTTT. Translated, it gives CASSQVAGPTGELFF.

This clonotype has ten or more counts. This chain's CDR3 is CASRTSGVTGELFF. For the CDR3, the DNA is TGTGCCAGCCGCACCTCAGGGGTCACCGGGGAGCTGTTTTTT. The chain employs TRBV28 and TRBJ2-2, with a weak D call TRBD1 (6 bases). Germline-derived CDR1 and CDR2 are MDHEN and SYDVKM. The CDR3 consists of 14 residues. V was shortened by 8 bases and J by 4 bases, with 14 bases between the two germline ends.

This clonotype was seen a few times. The chain links TRBV14 to TRBJ1-1, with D possibly matching TRBD1 (6 bases). V was cut by 2 bases and J by 11 bases, with 12 bases left in between. This CDR3 is 12 amino acids long. Germline assignment: CDR1 SGHDN and CDR2 FVKESK. CDR3 protein: CASSQNRDVAFF. The CDR3 DNA sequence: TGTGCCAGCAGCCAAAACAGGGATGTGGCTTTCTTT.

J is TRBJ2-7 and V is TRBV12-3 or TRBV12-4; 8 bases are shared with TRBD2. The CDR3 is 15 amino acids. Trimming at V came to 3 bases and at J to 6 bases, leaving 10 bases not matched to a gene. CDR3 sequence: CASSLGLVGPGEQYF. CDR3 DNA sequence: TGTGCCAGCAGTTTGGGACTAGTCGGCCCTGGCGAGCAGTACTTC.

This chain links TRBV24-1 with TRBJ2-1; a weak D match, TRBD2 (5 bases). Germline CDR1 and CDR2: KGHDR and SFDVKD. Between the trimmed V and J ends, which lost 5 bases and 6 bases, there was a span of 13 bases. This CDR3 region has 14 residues. CDR3 protein: CATSARDPGNEQFF. The CDR3 coding sequence is TGTGCCACCAGTGCGAGGGATCCGGGCAATGAGCAGTTCTTC.

This clonotype appeared many times. V usage is TRBV12-3 or TRBV12-4 and J usage is TRBJ2-2, with unresolved D. Trimming shortened V by 2 bases and J by 8 bases, and 6 bases separated the two germline ends. The CDR3 has 12 residues. CDR3 residues: CASSLLTGELFF. The CDR3 DNA reads as TGTGCCAGCAGTTTATTGACGGGGGAGCTGTTTTTT.

In this sample, this clonotype turned up many times. The chain combines TRBV7-2 with TRBJ1-1; D is perhaps TRBD1 (6 bases). V lost 4 bases and J lost 5, with 14 bases in between. From germline, CDR1 is SGHTA and CDR2 FQGNSA. This CDR3 spans 14 amino acids. Here the CDR3 DNA reads TGTGCCAGCAGCTACCGACTTCAGGGGACTGAAGCTTTCTTT. Its translation is CASSYRLQGTEAFF.

V is TRBV29-1 and J is TRBJ2-1, with D unresolved. There are 14 residues in the CDR3. The V gene lost 7 bases and the J gene lost 1 base, with 14 bases spanning the gap. In germline, CDR1 is SQVTM, CDR2 ANQGSEA. This chain's CDR3 is CSALWRKSYNEQFF. For the CDR3, the DNA is TGCAGCGCCCTGTGGCGGAAATCCTACAATGAGCAGTTCTTC.